This T cell receptor beta chain was captured by sequencing in a study of cytomegalovirus exposure and HLA in healthy donors. This PCR relied on a set of 60 Vbeta primers and 13 Jbeta primers. The protocol was immunoSEQ multiplex PCR, while the TCRdb copy is restricted to in-frame clones and leaves out a portion. The sample has around 150,000 clones, almost 80% seen once; the top ten hold around 1.3%. Sequencing was performed on PBMCs. The source of this sequence is a woman aged 50 to 65 in good health and CMV-seronegative.

CDR3 amino acids: CASGAYGSNQPQHF. The CDR3 nucleotides read TGTGCCAGCGGGGCCTATGGGAGCAATCAGCCCCAGCATTTT. The gene calls are TRBV27 and TRBJ1-5, with D possibly matching TRBD1 (5 bases). Per the germline V gene, CDR1 is MNHEY and CDR2 is SMNVEV (reference sequence). Trimming stripped 8 bases from V and 1 base from J, with 12 bases between. CDR3 length: 14 residues.